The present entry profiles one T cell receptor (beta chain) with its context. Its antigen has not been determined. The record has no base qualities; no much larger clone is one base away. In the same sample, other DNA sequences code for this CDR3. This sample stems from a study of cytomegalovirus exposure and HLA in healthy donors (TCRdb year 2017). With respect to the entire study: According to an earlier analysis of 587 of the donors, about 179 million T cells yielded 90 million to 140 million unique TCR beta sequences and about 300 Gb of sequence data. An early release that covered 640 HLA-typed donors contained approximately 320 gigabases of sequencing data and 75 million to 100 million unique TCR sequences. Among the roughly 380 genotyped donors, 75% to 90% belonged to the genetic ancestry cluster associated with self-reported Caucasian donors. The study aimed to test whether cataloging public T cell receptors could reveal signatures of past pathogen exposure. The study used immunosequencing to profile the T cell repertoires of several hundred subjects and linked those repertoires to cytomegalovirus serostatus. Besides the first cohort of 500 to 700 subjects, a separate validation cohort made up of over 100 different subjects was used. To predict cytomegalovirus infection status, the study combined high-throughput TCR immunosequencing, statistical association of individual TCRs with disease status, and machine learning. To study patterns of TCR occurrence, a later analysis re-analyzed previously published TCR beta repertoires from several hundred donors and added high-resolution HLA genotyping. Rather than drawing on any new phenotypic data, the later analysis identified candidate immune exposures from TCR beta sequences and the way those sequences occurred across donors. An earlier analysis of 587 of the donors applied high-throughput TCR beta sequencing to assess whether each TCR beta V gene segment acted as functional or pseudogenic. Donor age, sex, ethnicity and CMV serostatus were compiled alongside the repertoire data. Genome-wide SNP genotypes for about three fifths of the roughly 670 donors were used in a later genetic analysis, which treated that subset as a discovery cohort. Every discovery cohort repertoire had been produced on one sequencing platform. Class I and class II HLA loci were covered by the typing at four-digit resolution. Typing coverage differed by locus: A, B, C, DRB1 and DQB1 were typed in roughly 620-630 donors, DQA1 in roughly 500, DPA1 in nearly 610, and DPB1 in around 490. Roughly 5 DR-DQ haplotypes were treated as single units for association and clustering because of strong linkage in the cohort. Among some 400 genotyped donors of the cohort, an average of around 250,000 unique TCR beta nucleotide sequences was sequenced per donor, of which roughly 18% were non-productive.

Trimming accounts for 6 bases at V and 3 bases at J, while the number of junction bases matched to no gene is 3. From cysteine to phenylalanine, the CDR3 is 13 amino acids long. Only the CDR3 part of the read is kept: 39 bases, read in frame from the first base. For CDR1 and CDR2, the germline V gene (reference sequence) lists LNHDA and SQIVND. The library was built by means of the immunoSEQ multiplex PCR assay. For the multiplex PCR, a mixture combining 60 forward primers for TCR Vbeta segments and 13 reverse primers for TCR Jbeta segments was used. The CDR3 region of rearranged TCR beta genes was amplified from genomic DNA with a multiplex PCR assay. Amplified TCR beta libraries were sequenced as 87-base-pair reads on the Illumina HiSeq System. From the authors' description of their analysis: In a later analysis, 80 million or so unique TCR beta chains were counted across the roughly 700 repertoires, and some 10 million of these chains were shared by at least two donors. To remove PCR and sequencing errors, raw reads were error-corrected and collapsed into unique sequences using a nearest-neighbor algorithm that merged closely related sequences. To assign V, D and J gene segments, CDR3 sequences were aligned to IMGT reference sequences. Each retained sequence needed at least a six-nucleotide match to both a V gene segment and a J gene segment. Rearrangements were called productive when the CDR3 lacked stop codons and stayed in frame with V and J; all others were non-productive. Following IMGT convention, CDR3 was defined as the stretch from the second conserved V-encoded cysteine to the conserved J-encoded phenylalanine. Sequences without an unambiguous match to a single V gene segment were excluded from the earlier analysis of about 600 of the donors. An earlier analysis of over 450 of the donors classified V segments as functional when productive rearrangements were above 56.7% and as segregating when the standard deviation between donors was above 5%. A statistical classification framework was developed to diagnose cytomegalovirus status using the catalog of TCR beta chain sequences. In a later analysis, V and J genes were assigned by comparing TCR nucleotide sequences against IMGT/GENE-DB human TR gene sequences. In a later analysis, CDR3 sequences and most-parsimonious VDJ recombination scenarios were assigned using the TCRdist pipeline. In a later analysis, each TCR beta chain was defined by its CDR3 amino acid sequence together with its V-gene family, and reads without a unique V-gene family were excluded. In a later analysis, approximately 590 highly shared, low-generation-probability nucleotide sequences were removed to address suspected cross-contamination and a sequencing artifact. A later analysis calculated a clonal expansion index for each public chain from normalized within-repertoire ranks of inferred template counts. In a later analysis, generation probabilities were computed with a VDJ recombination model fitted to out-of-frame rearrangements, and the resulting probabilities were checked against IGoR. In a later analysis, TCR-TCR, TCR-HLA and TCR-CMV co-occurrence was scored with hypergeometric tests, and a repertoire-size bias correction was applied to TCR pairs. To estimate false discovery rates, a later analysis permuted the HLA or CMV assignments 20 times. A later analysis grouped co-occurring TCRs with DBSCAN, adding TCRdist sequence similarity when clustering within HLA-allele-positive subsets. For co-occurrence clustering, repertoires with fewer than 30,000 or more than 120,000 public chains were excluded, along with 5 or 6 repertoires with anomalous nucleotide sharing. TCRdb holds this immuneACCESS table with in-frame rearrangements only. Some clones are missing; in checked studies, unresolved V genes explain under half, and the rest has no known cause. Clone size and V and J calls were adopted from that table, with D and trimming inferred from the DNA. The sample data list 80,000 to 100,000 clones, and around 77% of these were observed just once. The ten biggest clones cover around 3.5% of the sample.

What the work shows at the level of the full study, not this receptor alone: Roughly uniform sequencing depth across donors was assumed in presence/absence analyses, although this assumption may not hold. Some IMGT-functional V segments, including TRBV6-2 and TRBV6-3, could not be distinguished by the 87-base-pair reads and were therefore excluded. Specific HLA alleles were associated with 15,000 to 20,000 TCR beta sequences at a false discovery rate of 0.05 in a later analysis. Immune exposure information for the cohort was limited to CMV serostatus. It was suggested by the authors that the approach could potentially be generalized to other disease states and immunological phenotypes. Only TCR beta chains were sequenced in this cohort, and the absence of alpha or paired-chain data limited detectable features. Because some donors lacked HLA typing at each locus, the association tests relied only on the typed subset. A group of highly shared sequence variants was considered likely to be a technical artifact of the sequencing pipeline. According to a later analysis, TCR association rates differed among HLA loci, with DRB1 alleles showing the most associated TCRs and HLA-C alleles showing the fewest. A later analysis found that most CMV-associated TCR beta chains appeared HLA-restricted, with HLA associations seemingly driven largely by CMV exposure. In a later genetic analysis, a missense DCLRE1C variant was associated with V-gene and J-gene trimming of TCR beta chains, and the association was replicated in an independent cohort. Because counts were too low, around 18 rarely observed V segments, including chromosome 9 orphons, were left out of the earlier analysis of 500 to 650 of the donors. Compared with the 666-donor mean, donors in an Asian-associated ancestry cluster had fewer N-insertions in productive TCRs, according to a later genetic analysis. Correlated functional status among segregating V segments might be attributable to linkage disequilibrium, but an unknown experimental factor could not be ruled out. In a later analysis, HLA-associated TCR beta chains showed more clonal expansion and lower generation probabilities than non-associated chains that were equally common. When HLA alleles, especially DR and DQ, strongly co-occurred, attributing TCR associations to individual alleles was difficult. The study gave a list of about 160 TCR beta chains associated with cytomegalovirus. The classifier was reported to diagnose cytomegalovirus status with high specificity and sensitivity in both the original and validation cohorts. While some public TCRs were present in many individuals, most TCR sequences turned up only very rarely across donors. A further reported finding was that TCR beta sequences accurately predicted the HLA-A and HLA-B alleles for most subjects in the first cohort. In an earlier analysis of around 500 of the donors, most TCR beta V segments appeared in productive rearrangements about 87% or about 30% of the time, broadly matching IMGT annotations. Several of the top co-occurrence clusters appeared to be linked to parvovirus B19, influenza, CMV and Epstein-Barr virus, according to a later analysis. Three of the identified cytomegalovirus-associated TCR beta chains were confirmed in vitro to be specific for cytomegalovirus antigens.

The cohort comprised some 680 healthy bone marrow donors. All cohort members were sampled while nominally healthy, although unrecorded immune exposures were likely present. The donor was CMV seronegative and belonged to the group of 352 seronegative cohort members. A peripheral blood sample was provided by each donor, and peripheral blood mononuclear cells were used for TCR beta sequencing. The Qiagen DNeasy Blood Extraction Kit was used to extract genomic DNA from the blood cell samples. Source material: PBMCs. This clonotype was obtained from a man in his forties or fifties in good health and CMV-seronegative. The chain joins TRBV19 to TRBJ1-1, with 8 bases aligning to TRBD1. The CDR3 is CASSTDRDTEAFF. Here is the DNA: TGTGCCAGTAGCACGGACAGGGACACTGAAGCTTTCTTT.